The 21 T cell receptor beta chains listed next were all sequenced from one sample in a study of blood T cell repertoires in COVID-19 (TCRdb year 2020). Library preparation used the immunoSEQ multiplex PCR assay. TCRdb stores this immuneACCESS table with in-frame sequences only. Part of the clones is absent; in the studies checked, under half of the shortfall reflects unresolved V genes, and no reason is known for the rest. Here the sample has about 140,000 clones; 80% to 85% occur a single time. The ten largest clones capture around 4% of the sample. Sequenced material: peripheral blood. All receptors derive from a woman aged 80 or older with acute or convalescent COVID-19.

The chain joins TRBV28 to TRBJ2-7; D is perhaps TRBD1 (6 bases). Germline V gives CDR1 MDHEN, CDR2 SYDVKM. The CDR3 contains 15 residues. The germline V and J ends were trimmed by 6 bases and 0 bases, with 15 bases remaining between them. The CDR3: CASRSGQTISYEQYF. CDR3 bases: TGTGCCAGCAGATCTGGACAGACGATCTCCTACGAGCAGTACTTC.

This rearrangement joins TRBV6-5 to TRBJ1-1; D not resolved. The germline V gene has CDR1 MNHEY and CDR2 SVGAGI. V was clipped by 2 bases and J by 1 base, with 5 bases between them. The CDR3 has 13 residues. CDR3 DNA sequence: TGTGCCAGCAGTTACGGGCAGAACACTGAAGCTTTCTTT. Translating it yields CASSYGQNTEAFF.

The chain uses TRBV5-6 and TRBJ2-3; D is unresolved. In germline, CDR1 is SGHDT, CDR2 YYEEEE. Trimming removed 2 bases at V and 6 bases at J, with 13 bases between. The CDR3 is 14 residues long. The CDR3 DNA follows: TGTGCCAGCAGCTTCGGTCGTCCCTTGGATACGCAGTATTTT. This encodes CASSFGRPLDTQYF.

The CDR3 DNA is TGTGCCAGCAACGGCCTGACAGGGGGGACCGTTATCTCTGAAGCTTTCTTT. It encodes CASNGLTGGTVISEAFF. The chain recombines TRBV2 with TRBJ1-1; TRBD1 aligns across 9 bases. Unmatched junction bases numbered 18, after V lost 7 bases and J lost 6 bases. The germline V gene has CDR1 SNHLY and CDR2 FYNNEI. The CDR3 contains 17 residues.

V gene TRBV28 combines with J gene TRBJ2-7, with 9 nucleotides matching TRBD1. V shed 8 bases, J shed 5 bases, and the junction held 10 bases outside the gene matches. The germline gives CDR1 MDHEN, CDR2 SYDVKM. This CDR3 comprises 14 residues. CDR3 sequence reads: CASGGGQGYHEQYF. The CDR3 bases are TGTGCCAGCGGCGGGGGACAGGGTTACCACGAGCAGTACTTC.

The chain links TRBV5-1 to TRBJ2-1; possible D gene TRBD2, 5 bases. Trimming cost V 2 bases and J 2 bases, with 14 bases left between them. CDR1 is SGHRS and CDR2 is YFSETQ in the germline V gene. The CDR3 length is 16 residues. The CDR3 region has the DNA TGCGCCAGCAGCTTAAGTGAGGGCTCTACCTACAATGAGCAGTTCTTC. Translating it yields CASSLSEGSTYNEQFF.

The CDR3 region is CASSLGGQGYEQYF. The CDR3 region has the DNA TGCGCCAGCAGCTTGGGTGGACAGGGGTACGAGCAGTACTTC. The chain joins TRBV5-1 to TRBJ2-7; 9 bases agree with TRBD1. The trim removed 0 bases at V and 4 bases at J, leaving 2 bases unmatched. The length of the CDR3 is 14 residues. Germline lookup yields CDR1 SGHRS and CDR2 YFSETQ.

V and J are TRBV7-8 and TRBJ2-1; TRBD2 matches 8 bases. The CDR3 is 21 residues long. J lost 2 bases, V lost 0 bases, and 18 bases had no gene match. Per the germline V gene, CDR1 is SGHVS and CDR2 is FQNEAQ. CDR3 residues: CASSLAFSGGSGAGAYNEQFF. CDR3 coding DNA: TGTGCCAGCAGCTTAGCTTTTTCAGGAGGTAGCGGGGCAGGCGCCTACAATGAGCAGTTCTTC.

The chain carries TRBV5-4 and TRBJ2-7; 11 bases map to TRBD1. From germline, CDR1 is SGHNT and CDR2 YYREEE (reference sequence). The CDR3 is 16 residues long. After removal of 0 bases from V and 7 bases from J, the junction contained 9 bases not matched to a gene. In nucleotides, the CDR3 is TGTGCCAGCAGCTTGGCCTCAGGACAGGGGGCGGGGGAGCAGTACTTC. Translating gives CASSLASGQGAGEQYF.

This sequence joins TRBV19 and TRBJ1-4, with D perhaps TRBD1 (5 bases). In germline, CDR1 is LNHDA, CDR2 SQIVND (reference sequence). With 3 bases removed from V and 7 bases from J, the gap between germline ends came to 18 bases. The CDR3 sequence is 16 residues long. This CDR3 is CASSIRHGALGEKLFF. CDR3 nucleotides: TGTGCCAGTAGTATCAGACATGGGGCCCTCGGTGAAAAACTGTTTTTT. Full variable domain (rest looked up from reference TRBV19 and TRBJ1-4): DGGITQSPKYLFRKEGQNVTLSCEQNLNHDAMYWYRQDPGQGLRLIYYSQIVNDFQKGDIAEGYSVSREKKESFPLTVTSAQKNPTAFYLCASSIRHGALGEKLFFGSGTQLSVL.

This clone was detected once. V is TRBV3-1 (or the pseudogene TRBV3-2) and J is TRBJ2-1, with D perhaps TRBD1 (6 bases). CDR3 size: 15 residues. Trimming cost V 0 bases and J 6 bases, with 12 bases left between them. In germline, CDR1 is LGHDT, CDR2 YNNKEL (reference sequence). Written as DNA, the CDR3 is TGTGCCAGCAGCCAAGATACAGGGCTTGGCAATGAGCAGTTCTTC. This encodes CASSQDTGLGNEQFF.

This clone was seen a handful of times. The chain has TRBV30 and TRBJ1-4; perhaps TRBD1 as D (6 bases). V lost 2 bases and J lost 3, with 13 bases in between. The length of the CDR3 is 15 residues. Germline V lookup: CDR1 GTSNPN, CDR2 SVGIG (reference sequence). CDR3 residues: CAWSLARQANEKLFF. CDR3 nucleotide sequence: TGTGCCTGGAGTCTAGCCCGACAGGCTAATGAAAAACTGTTTTTT.

The CDR3 loop is CASSPPGQGAQPQHF. For the CDR3, the DNA is TGTGCCAGCAGCCCTCCCGGACAGGGGGCTCAGCCCCAGCATTTT. The J gene is TRBJ1-5, the V gene TRBV7-2; the match to TRBD1 covers 11 bases. The CDR3 is made up of 15 amino acids. J gave up 6 bases and V 5 bases, and 6 bases lay outside the gene matches. Germline V gene lookup returns CDR1 SGHTA and CDR2 FQGNSA.

This clone was seen a few times. The chain joins TRBV9 to TRBJ1-1; 7 nucleotides align to TRBD1. There are 15 residues in the CDR3. J lost 5 bases, V lost 2 bases, and 9 bases had no gene match. Germline CDR1 SGDLS, CDR2 YYNGEE. In DNA, the CDR3 is TGTGCCAGCAGCGTTTCTGACAGGGTAGGGACTGAAGCTTTCTTT. Residues: CASSVSDRVGTEAFF.

CDR3: CASSGQGPYNSPLHF. The DNA of the CDR3 is TGTGCCAGCAGTGGACAGGGACCCTATAATTCACCCCTCCACTTT. The chain carries TRBV2 and TRBJ1-6; TRBD1 matches at 7 bases. The CDR3 length is 15 residues. CDR1 and CDR2 (germline): SNHLY, FYNNEI. V trimming: 4 bases; J trimming: 2 bases; junction bases outside the gene matches: 2.

The V and J genes are TRBV9 and TRBJ1-3, with 9 bases that match TRBD1. Trimming removed 3 bases from V and 6 bases from J; junction bases left unmatched: 7. This CDR3 spans 15 amino acids. Germline V gene lookup returns CDR1 SGDLS and CDR2 YYNGEE. The CDR3 protein is CASSGKDRGENTIYF. DNA of the CDR3: TGTGCCAGCAGCGGAAAAGACAGGGGGGAAAACACCATATATTTT.

This clone was recorded only once. This chain joins TRBV7-2 and TRBJ1-4, with a weak D call TRBD1 (6 bases). This CDR3 region has 15 residues. The germline V gene has CDR1 SGHTA and CDR2 FQGNSA. The ends were cut back, 6 bases at V and 1 base at J, with 12 bases in the middle. CDR3 DNA sequence: TGTGCCAGCAGTCGGGAGGGGGTAACTAATGAAAAACTGTTTTTT. Translating it yields CASSREGVTNEKLFF. Supplemented by reference TRBV7-2 and TRBJ1-4, the full variable domain reads GAGVSQSPSNKVTEKGKDVELRCDPISGHTALYWYRQSLGQGLEFLIYFQGNSAPDKSGLPSDRFSAERTGGSVSTLTIQRTQQEDSAVYLCASSREGVTNEKLFFGSGTQLSVL.

The rearrangement links TRBV29-1 to TRBJ1-5; 8 positions match TRBD1. Germline-derived CDR1 and CDR2 are SQVTM and ANQGSEA. Losses at the gene ends were 4 bases for V and 5 bases for J; bases not matched to a gene: 4. This CDR3 has 13 residues. Here the CDR3 DNA reads TGCAGCGTTGTCGTACAGGGGGATCAGCCCCAGCATTTT. Amino acid sequence: CSVVVQGDQPQHF.

V usage is TRBV29-1 and J usage is TRBJ2-2, with D tentatively TRBD1 (5 bases). The V and J ends lost 4 bases and 4 bases respectively, with 13 bases between them. This CDR3 is 14 amino acids long. Germline values: CDR1 SQVTM, CDR2 ANQGSEA. This CDR3 is CSVGQGALTGELFF. In DNA form, the CDR3 reads TGCAGCGTTGGGCAAGGGGCTCTCACCGGGGAGCTGTTTTTT.

The gene calls are TRBV2 and TRBJ2-3, with 8 bases identical to TRBD2. There are 16 residues in the CDR3. V lost 5 bases to trimming and J lost 0 bases; unmatched junction nucleotides: 7. Germline CDR1 is SNHLY and CDR2 is FYNNEI. In DNA, the CDR3 is TGTGCCAGCAGTACCATTAGCGGGATAAGCACAGATACGCAGTATTTT. It specifies CASSTISGISTDTQYF.

The chain joins TRBV28 to TRBJ1-1; D not resolved. The V gene lost 1 base and the J gene lost 0 bases, with 9 bases spanning the gap. The CDR3 runs to 15 residues. Germline loops: CDR1 MDHEN, CDR2 SYDVKM. The CDR3 DNA sequence: TGTGCCAGCAGTTTATACGCAGATATGAACACTGAAGCTTTCTTT. This sequence encodes CASSLYADMNTEAFF.